This T cell receptor (beta chain) is from a study of early T cells in non-severe SARS-CoV-2 infection. Study as a whole: Chains stayed unpaired after sequencing of bulk RNA from unsorted whole blood. Points from the study as a whole: Private and CD4 specificities were missed by VDJdb matching, which favored anti-spike CD8 responses.

TCRdb re-analysed the 5' RACE reads in MiXCR, keeping a single row per CDR3 protein. The sample lists approximately 64,000 distinct CDR3 sequences; about 17% were seen once. For this clonotype: Antigen unknown.

The source is an adult who was a healthcare worker with PCR-confirmed SARS-CoV-2 infection or an uninfected control (not recorded which). Source: whole blood, taken at baseline.

CDR3 in amino acids: CASSPGGQSSGNTIYF. CDR3 DNA: TGTGCCAGCAGCCCCGGAGGACAGAGCTCTGGAAACACCATATATTTT. The chain joins TRBV12-3 or TRBV12-4 to TRBJ1-3; D is possibly TRBD1 (6 bases). The CDR3 covers 16 residues. Trimming took 6 bases from V and 0 from J, leaving 15 bases between them.